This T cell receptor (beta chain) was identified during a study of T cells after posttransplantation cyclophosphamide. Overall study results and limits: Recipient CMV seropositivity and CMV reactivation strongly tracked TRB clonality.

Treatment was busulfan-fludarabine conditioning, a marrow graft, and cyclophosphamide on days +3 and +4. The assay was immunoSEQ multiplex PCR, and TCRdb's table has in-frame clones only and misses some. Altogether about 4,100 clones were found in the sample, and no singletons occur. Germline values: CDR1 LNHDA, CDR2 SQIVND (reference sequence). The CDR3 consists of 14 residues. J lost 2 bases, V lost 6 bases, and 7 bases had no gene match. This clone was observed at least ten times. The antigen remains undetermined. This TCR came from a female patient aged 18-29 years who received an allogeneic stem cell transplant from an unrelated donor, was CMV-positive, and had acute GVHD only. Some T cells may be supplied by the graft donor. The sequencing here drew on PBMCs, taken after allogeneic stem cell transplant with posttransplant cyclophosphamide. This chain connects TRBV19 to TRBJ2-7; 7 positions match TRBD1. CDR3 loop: CASRTDGTAYEQYF. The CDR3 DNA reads TGTGCCAGTAGGACGGATGGGACAGCCTACGAGCAGTACTTC.